This T cell receptor (beta chain) was recorded in a study of shared clonotypes between healthy human individuals. Data came from immunoSEQ multiplex PCR; TCRdb stores just in-frame clones and leaves some out. The repertoire holds around 2,100,000 clones, with around 96% as singletons. V was cut by 0 bases and J by 4 bases, with 11 bases left in between. Germline loops: CDR1 SGHRS, CDR2 YFSETQ. CDR3 length equals 15 residues. Of note for this clone: The sample has other DNA sequences that encode this CDR3 too.

Naive-designated CD8 cells lacked CD45RO, were positively enriched for CCR7, and omitted terminally differentiated effector memory CD45RA+ cells. The V gene is TRBV5-1, the J gene TRBJ2-1, with D maybe TRBD2 (6 bases). The sequenced sample consisted of naive CD8+ T cells sorted from blood. This TCR was sampled from a man aged 18 to 29 in good health. DNA for the CDR3: TGCGCCAGCAGCTTGGCCGGGGGAACTTACAATGAGCAGTTCTTC. Its translation: CASSLAGGTYNEQFF.